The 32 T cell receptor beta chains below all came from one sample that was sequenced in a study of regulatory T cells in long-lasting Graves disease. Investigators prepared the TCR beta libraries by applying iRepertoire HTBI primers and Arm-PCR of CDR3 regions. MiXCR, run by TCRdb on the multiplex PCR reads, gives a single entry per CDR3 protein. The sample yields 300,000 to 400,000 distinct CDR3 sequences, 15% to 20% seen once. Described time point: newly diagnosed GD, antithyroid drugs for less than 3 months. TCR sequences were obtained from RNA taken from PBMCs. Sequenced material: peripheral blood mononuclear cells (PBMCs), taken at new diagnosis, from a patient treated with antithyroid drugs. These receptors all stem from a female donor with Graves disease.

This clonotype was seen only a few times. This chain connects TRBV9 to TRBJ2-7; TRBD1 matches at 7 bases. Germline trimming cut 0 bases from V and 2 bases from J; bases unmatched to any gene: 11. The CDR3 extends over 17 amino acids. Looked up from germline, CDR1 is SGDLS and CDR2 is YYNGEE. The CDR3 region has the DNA TGTGCCAGCAGCGTAGGCGAGAGGGCAGGGGGAACCTACGAGCAGTACTTC. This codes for CASSVGERAGGTYEQYF.

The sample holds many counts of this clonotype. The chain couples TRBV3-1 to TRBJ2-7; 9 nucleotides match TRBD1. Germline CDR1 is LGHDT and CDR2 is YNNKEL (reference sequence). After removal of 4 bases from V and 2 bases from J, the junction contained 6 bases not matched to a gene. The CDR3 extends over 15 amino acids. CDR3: CASSPWTGAAYEQYF. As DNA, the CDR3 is TGTGCCAGCAGCCCCTGGACAGGGGCCGCCTACGAGCAGTACTTC.

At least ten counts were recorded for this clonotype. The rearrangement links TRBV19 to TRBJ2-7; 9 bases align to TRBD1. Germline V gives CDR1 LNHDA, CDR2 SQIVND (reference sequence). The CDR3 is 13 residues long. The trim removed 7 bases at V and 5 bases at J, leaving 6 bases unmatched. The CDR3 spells CASTGTGIHEQYF. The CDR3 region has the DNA TGTGCCAGTACCGGGACAGGGATACACGAGCAGTACTTC.

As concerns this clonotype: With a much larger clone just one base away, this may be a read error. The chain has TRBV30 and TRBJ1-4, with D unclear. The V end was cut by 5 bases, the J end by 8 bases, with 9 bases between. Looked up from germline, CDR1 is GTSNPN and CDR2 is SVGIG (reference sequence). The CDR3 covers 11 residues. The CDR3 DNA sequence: TGTGCCTGGGGCCTGGGAGAAAAACTGTTTTTT. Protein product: CAWGLGEKLFF.

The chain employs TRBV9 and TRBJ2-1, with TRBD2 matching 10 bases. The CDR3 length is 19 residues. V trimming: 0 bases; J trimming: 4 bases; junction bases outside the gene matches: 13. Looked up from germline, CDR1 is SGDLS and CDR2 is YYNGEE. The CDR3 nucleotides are TGTGCCAGCAGCGTAGCCGTTGGTAGCGGGGGGCCCCTTTACAATGAGCAGTTCTTC. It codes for CASSVAVGSGGPLYNEQFF.

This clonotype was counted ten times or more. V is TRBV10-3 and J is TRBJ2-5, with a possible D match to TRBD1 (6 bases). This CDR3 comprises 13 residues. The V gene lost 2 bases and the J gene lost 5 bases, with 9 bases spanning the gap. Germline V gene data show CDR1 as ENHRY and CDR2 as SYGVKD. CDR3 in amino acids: CAISEGGRETQYF. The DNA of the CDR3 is TGTGCCATCAGTGAGGGGGGCCGGGAGACCCAGTACTTC.

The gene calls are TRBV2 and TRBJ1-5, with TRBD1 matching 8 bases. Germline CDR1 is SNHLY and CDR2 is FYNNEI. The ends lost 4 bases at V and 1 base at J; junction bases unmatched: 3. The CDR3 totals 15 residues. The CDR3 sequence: CASSGTGISNQPQHF. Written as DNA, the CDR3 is TGTGCCAGCAGTGGGACAGGGATAAGCAATCAGCCCCAGCATTTT.

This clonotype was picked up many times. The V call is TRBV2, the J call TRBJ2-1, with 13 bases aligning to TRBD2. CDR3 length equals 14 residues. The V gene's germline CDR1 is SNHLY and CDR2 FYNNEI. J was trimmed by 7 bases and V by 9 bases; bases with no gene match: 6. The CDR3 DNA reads TGTGCCAGTGGAACTAGCGGGAGGGGTAATGAGCAGTTCTTC. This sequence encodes CASGTSGRGNEQFF.

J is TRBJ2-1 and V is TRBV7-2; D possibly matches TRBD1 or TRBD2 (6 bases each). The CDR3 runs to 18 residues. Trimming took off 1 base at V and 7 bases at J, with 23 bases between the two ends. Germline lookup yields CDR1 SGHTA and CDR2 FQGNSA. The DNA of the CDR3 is TGTGCCAGCAGCTTAGGGGGGCGGTTAGCGGTCAGAGGGAATGAGCAGTTCTTC. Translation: CASSLGGRLAVRGNEQFF.

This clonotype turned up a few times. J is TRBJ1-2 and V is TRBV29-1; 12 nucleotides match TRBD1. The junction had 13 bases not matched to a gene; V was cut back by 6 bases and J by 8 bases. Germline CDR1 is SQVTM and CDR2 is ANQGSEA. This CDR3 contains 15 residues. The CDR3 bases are TGCAGCGTGGGGATTGGGACAGGGGGCGACGGGGGCTACACCTTC. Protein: CSVGIGTGGDGGYTF. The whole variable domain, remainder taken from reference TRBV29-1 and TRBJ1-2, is SAVISQKPSRDICQRGTSLTIQCQVDSQVTMMFWYRQQPGQSLTLIATANQGSEATYESGFVIDKFPISRPNLTFSTLTVSNMSPEDSSIYLCSVGIGTGGDGGYTFGSGTRLTVV.

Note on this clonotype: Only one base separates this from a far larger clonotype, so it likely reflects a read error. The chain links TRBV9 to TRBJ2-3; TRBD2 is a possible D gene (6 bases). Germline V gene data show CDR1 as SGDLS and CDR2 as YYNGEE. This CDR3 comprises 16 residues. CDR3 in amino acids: CASSLGLHGSTDTQSF. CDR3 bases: TGTGCCAGCAGCTTAGGTCTCCACGGGAGCACAGATACGCAGTCTTTT.

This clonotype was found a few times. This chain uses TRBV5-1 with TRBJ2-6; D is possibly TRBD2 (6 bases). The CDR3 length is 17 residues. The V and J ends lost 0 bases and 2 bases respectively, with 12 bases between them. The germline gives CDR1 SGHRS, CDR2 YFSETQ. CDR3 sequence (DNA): TGCGCCAGCAGCTTGGCCGTAGGGAGGCCTGGGGCCAACGTCCTGACTTTC. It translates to CASSLAVGRPGANVLTF.

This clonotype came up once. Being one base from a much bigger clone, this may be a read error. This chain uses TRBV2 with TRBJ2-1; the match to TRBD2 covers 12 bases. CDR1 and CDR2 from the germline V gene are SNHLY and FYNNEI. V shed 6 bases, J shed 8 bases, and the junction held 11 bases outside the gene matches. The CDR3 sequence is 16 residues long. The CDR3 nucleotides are TGTGCCAGCAGCCCAAGGACTAGCGGGACAGGCGATGAGCAGTTCTTC. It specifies CASSPRTSGTGDEQFF.

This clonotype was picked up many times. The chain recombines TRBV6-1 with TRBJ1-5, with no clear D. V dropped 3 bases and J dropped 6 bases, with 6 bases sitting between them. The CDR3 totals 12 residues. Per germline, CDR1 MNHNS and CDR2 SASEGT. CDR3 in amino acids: CASSDSSQPQHF. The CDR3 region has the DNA TGTGCCAGCAGTGATTCATCTCAGCCCCAGCATTTT.

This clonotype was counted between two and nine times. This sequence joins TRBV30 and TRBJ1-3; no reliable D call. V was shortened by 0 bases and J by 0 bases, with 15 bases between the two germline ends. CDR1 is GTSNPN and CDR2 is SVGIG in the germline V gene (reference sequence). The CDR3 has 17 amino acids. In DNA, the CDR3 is TGTGCCTGGAGTGTTACTTTCTGGGGATCCTCTGGAAACACCATATATTTT. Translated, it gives CAWSVTFWGSSGNTIYF.

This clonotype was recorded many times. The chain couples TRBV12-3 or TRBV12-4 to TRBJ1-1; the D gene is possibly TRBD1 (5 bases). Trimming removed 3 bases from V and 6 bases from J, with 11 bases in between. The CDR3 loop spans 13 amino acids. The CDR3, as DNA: TGTGCCAGCAGTTTCGGAAGGGGCCCTGAAGCTTTCTTT. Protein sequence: CASSFGRGPEAFF.

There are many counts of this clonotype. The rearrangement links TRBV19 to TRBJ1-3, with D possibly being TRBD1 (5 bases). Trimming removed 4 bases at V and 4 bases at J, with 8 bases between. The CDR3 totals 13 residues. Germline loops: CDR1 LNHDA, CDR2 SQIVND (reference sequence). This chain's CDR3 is CASSKGPGNTIYF. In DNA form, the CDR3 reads TGTGCCAGTAGTAAGGGGCCCGGAAACACCATATATTTT.

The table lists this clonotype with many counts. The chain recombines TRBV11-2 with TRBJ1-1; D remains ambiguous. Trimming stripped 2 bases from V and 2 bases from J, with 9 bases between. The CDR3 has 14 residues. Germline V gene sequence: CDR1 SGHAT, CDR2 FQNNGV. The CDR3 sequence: CASSLNRVNTEAFF. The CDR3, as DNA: TGTGCCAGCAGCTTAAATAGGGTAAACACTGAAGCTTTCTTT.

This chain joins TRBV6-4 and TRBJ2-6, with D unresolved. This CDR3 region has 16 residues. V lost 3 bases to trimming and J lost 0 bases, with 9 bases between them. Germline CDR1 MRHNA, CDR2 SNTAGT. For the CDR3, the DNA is TGTGCCAGCAGTGAGTCGGTGGACTCTGGGGCCAACGTCCTGACTTTC. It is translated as CASSESVDSGANVLTF.

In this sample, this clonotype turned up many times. CDR3 loop: CASITGTTYNEQFF. The DNA for the CDR3 is TGTGCCAGCATCACCGGGACTACCTACAATGAGCAGTTCTTC. The chain is built from TRBV11-2 and TRBJ2-1; TRBD2 agrees at 7 bases. Germline V gives CDR1 SGHAT, CDR2 FQNNGV. The CDR3 spans 14 residues. Unmatched junction bases numbered 5, after V lost 7 bases and J lost 2 bases.

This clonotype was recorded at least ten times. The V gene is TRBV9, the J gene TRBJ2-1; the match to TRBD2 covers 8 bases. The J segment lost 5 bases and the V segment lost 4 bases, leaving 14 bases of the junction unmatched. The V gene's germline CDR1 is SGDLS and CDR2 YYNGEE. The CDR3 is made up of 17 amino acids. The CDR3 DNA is TGTGCCAGCAGCATACGACAGATAAGCGGGAGTAACAATGAGCAGTTCTTC. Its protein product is CASSIRQISGSNNEQFF. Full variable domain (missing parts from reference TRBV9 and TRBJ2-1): DSGVTQTPKHLITATGQRVTLRCSPRSGDLSVYWYQQSLDQGLQFLIQYYNGEERAKGNILERFSAQQFPDLHSELNLSSLELGDSALYFCASSIRQISGSNNEQFFGPGTRLTVL.

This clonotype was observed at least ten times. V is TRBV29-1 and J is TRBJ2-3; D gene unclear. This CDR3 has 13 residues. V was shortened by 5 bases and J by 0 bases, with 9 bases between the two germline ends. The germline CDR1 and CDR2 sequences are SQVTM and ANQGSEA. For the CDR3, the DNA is TGCAGCGTTCACGACCCTAGCACAGATACGCAGTATTTT. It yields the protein CSVHDPSTDTQYF.

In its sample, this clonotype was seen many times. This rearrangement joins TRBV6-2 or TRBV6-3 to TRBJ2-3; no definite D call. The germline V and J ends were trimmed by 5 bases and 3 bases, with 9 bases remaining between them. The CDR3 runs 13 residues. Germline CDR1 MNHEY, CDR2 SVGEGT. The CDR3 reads CASSEPRTDTQYF. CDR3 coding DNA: TGTGCCAGCAGTGAGCCAAGGACAGATACGCAGTATTTT.

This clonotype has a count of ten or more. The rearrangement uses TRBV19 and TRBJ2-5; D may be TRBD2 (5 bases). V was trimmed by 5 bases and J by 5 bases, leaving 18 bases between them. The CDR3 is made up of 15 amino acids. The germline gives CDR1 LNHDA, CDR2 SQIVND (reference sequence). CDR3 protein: CASSVDDTSWETQYF. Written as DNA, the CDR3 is TGTGCCAGTAGTGTCGATGATACTAGTTGGGAGACCCAGTACTTC.

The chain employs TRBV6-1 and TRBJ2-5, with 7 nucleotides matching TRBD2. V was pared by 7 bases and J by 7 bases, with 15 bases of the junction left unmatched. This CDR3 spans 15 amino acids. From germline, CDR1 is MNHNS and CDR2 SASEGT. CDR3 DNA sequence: TGTGCCAGCAATTCGCCGGGACCCCCGGGAGGGACCCAGTACTTC. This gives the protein CASNSPGPPGGTQYF.

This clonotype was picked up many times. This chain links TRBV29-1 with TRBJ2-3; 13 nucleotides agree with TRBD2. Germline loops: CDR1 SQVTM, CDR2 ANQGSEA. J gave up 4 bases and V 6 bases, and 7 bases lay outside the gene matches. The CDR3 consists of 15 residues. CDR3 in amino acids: CSVRTSGSRADTQYF. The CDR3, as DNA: TGCAGCGTCAGGACTAGCGGGAGTCGGGCAGATACGCAGTATTTT.

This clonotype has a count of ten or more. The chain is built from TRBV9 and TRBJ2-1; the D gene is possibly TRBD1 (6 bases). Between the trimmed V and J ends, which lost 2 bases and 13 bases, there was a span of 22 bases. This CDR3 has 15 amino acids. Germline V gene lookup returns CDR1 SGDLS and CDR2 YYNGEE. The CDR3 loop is CASSVQQGGLVIQFF. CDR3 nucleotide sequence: TGTGCCAGCAGCGTCCAACAGGGCGGTTTGGTCATTCAGTTCTTC.

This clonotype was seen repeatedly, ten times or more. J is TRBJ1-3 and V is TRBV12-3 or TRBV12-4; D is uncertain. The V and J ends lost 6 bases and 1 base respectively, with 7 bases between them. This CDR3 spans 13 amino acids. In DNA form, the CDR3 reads TGTGCCAGCAGCTTCGGGTCTGGAAACACCATATATTTT. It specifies CASSFGSGNTIYF.

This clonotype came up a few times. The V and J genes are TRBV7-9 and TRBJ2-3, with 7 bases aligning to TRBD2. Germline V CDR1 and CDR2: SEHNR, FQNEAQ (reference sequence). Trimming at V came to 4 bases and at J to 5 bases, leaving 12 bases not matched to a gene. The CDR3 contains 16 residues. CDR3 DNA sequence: TGTGCCAGCAGCTCCCCGCGGGAGTCAATTCAAGATACGCAGTATTTT. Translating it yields CASSSPRESIQDTQYF.

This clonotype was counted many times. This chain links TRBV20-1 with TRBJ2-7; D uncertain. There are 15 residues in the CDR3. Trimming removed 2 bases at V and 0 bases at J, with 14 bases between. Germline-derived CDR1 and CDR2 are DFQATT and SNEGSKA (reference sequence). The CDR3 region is CSARPIARSSYEQYF. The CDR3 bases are TGCAGTGCTAGACCAATAGCCAGGAGCTCCTACGAGCAGTACTTC.

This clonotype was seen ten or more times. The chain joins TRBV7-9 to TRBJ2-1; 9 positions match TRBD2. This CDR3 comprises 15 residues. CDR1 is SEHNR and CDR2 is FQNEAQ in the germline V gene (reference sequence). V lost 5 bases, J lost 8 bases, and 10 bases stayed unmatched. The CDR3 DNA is TGTGCCAGCAGCGCCCTGCGGGAGGGCCAGGATGAGCAGTTCTTC. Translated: CASSALREGQDEQFF.

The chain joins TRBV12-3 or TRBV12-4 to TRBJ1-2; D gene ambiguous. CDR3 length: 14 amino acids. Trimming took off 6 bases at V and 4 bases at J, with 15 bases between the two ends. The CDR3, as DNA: TGTGCCAGCAGCTCCGGACGTCTACTCTATGGCTACACCTTC. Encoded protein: CASSSGRLLYGYTF.